Below are 4 T cell receptor beta chains sequenced from a single sample in a study of cytomegalovirus exposure and HLA in healthy donors. Sequenced by immunoSEQ multiplex PCR; TCRdb stores in-frame clones only, minus some. The sample shows some 150,000 clones, more than 70% of them seen only once. Material: PBMCs. The receptors here all came from a human donor in good health.

The chain couples TRBV18 to TRBJ1-5, with D perhaps TRBD1 (5 bases). The V end lost 4 bases, the J end lost 8 bases, and 15 bases lay between the germline ends. Per germline, CDR1 KGHSH and CDR2 LQKENI. The CDR3 covers 14 residues. CDR3 region: CASSLDTSMEPQHF. The CDR3 DNA is TGTGCCAGCTCACTGGACACATCTATGGAGCCCCAGCATTTT.

This sequence joins TRBV7-3 and TRBJ2-3; D ambiguous. Trimming left V 0 bases short and J 2 bases short, with 9 bases between. Germline CDR1 is SGHTA and CDR2 is FQGTGA. CDR3 length equals 15 residues. The CDR3 spells CASSLTSLLTDTQYF. CDR3 DNA sequence: TGTGCCAGCAGCTTAACCAGTCTCCTCACAGATACGCAGTATTTT. The full variable domain, completed using reference TRBV7-3 and TRBJ2-3, is GAGVSQTPSNKVTEKGKYVELRCDPISGHTALYWYRQSLGQGPEFLIYFQGTGAADDSGLPNDRFFAVRPEGSVSTLKIQRTERGDSAVYLCASSLTSLLTDTQYFGPGTRLTVL.

This chain uses TRBV6-6 with TRBJ1-1; 10 positions agree with TRBD1. Trimming took 2 bases from V and 5 from J; bases not matched to a gene: 5. This CDR3 region has 15 residues. Germline lookup yields CDR1 MNHNY and CDR2 SVGAGI (reference sequence). This CDR3 is CASSYPGTGVTEAFF. In DNA, the CDR3 is TGTGCCAGCAGTTACCCGGGGACAGGGGTAACTGAAGCTTTCTTT.

The rearrangement uses TRBV7-9 and TRBJ2-1; the D is unclear. This CDR3 is built from 15 residues. The germline V gene has CDR1 SEHNR and CDR2 FQNEAQ (reference sequence). Trimming took 2 bases from V and 3 from J, leaving 11 bases between them. CDR3 protein: CASSLNSPLYNEQFF. CDR3 nucleotides: TGTGCCAGCAGCTTAAACTCCCCCCTCTACAATGAGCAGTTCTTC. Full variable domain (outside the CDR3, taken from reference TRBV7-9 and TRBJ2-1): DTGVSQNPRHKITKRGQNVTFRCDPISEHNRLYWYRQTLGQGPEFLTYFQNEAQLEKSRLLSDRFSAERPKGSFSTLEIQRTEQGDSAMYLCASSLNSPLYNEQFFGPGTRLTVL.